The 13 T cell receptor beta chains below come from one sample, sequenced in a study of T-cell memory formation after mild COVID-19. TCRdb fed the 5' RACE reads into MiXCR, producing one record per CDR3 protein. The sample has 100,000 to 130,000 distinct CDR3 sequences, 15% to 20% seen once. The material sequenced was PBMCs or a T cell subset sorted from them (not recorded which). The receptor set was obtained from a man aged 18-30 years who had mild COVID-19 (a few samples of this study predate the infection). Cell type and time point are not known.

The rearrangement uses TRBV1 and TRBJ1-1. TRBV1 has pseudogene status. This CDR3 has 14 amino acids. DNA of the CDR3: TGCACCAGCAGCTCGAGGACCTGGGCCACTGAAGCTTTCTTT. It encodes CTSSSRTWATEAFF.

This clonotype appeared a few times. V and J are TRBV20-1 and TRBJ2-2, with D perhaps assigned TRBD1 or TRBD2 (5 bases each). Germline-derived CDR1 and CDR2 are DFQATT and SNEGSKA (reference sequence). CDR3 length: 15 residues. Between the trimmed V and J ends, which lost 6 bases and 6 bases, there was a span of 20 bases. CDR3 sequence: CSATKAGWGSGELFF. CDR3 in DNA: TGCAGTGCCACCAAGGCAGGGTGGGGGTCCGGGGAGCTGTTTTTT.

The CDR3 sequence: CSAPRSTDTQYF. CDR3 nucleotide sequence: TGCAGTGCTCCTAGGAGCACAGATACGCAGTATTTT. The V gene is TRBV20-1, the J gene TRBJ2-3; unclear D gene. The germline CDR1 and CDR2 sequences are DFQATT and SNEGSKA (reference sequence). The V end was cut by 5 bases, the J end by 0 bases, with 6 bases between. The CDR3 spans 12 residues.

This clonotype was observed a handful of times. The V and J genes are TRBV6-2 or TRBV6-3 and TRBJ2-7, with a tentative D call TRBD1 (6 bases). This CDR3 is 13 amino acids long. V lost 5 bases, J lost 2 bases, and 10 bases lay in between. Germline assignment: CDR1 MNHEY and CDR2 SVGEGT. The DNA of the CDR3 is TGTGCCAGCAGTACCGGGACAACCTACGAGCAGTACGTC. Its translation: CASSTGTTYEQYV.

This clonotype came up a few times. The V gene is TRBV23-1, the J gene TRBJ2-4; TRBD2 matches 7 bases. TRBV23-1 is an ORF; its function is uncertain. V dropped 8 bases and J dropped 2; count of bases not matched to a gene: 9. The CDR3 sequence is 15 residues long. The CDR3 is CASSPGGRTKNIQYF. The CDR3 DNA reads TGCGCCAGCTCCCCGGGGGGACGGACCAAAAACATTCAGTACTTC.

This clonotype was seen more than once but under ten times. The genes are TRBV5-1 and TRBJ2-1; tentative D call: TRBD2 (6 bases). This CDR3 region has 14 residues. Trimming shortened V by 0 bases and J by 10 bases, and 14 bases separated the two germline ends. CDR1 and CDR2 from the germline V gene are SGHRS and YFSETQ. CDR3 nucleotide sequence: TGCGCCAGCAGCTTGGGGAGCGGGCGGGACGAGCAGTTCTTC. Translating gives CASSLGSGRDEQFF.

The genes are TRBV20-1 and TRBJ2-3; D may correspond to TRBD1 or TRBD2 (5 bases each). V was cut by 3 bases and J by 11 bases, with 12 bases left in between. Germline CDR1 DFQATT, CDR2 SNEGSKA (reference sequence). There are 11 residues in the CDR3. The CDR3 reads CSARGVSKQYF. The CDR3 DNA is TGCAGTGCTAGGGGGGTCTCTAAGCAGTATTTT.

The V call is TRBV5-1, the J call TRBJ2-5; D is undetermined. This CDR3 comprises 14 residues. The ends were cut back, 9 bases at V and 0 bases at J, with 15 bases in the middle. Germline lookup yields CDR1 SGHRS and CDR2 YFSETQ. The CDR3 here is CATLRVNYQETQYF. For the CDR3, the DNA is TGCGCCACCTTAAGGGTCAACTACCAAGAGACCCAGTACTTC. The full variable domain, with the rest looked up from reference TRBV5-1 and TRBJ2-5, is KAGVTQTPRYLIKTRGQQVTLSCSPISGHRSVSWYQQTPGQGLQFLFEYFSETQRNKGNFPGRFSGRQFSNSRSEMNVSTLELGDSALYLCATLRVNYQETQYFGPGTRLLVL.

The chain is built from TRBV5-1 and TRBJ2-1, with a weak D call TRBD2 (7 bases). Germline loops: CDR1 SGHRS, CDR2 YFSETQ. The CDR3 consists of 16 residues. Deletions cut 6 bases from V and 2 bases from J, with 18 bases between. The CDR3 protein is CASIRDTGGPYNEQFF. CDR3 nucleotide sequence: TGCGCCAGCATAAGAGACACCGGGGGGCCCTACAATGAGCAGTTCTTC.

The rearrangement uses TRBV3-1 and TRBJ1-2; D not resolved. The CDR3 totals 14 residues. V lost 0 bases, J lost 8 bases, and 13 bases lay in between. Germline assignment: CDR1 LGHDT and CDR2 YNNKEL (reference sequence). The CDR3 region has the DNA TGTGCCAGCAGCCAAGACAGTCTTTATAGCGGCTACACCTTC. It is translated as CASSQDSLYSGYTF.

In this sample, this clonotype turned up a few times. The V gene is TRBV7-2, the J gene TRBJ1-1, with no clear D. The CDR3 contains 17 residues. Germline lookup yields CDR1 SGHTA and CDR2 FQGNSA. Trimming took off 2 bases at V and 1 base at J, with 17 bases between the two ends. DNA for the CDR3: TGTGCCAGCAGCTTACAGCACGCAGGTGGATGGAACACTGAAGCTTTCTTT. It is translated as CASSLQHAGGWNTEAFF.

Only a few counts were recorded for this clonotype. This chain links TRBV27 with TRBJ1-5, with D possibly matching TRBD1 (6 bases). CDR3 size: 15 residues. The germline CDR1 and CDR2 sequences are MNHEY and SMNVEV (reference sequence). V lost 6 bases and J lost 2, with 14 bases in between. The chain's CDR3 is CASSRGGRGNQPQHF. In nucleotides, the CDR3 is TGTGCCAGCAGCCGAGGGGGAAGAGGCAATCAGCCCCAGCATTTT.

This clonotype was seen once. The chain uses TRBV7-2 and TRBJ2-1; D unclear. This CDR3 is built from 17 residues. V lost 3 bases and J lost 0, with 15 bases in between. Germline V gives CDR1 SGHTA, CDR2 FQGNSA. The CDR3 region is CASSLIKTLPSYNEQFF. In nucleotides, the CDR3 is TGTGCCAGCAGCTTGATAAAGACTCTTCCCTCCTACAATGAGCAGTTCTTC. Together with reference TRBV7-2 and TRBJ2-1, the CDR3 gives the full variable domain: GAGVSQSPSNKVTEKGKDVELRCDPISGHTALYWYRQSLGQGLEFLIYFQGNSAPDKSGLPSDRFSAERTGGSVSTLTIQRTQQEDSAVYLCASSLIKTLPSYNEQFFGPGTRLTVL.